This TCR beta chain appears in the sequencing data of a study of post-analysis software for immune sequencing data. A note on this clonotype: Its antigen is as yet unknown.

Trimming left V 3 bases short and J 4 bases short, with 12 bases between. This CDR3 is 14 amino acids long. CDR1 is SGHVS, CDR2 FQNEAQ, per germline. Unique molecular identifiers had been added to the TCR beta cDNA libraries. Input of roughly 0.9 to 11 million T cells yielded 500,000 to 650,000 cDNA molecules. TCRdb independently ran MiXCR on the PCR reads; one entry per CDR3 protein. The data contain about 820,000 distinct CDR3 sequences, approximately 57% of them seen just once; the ten biggest clones take up approximately 4.3%. Regarding the study as a whole: Compared with controls, patients had more of 4 to 6 TRBV segments, including TRBV5-6, TRBV5-1 and TRBV20-1. Patients with multiple sclerosis recorded significantly lower normalized Chao1 diversity than controls, the study found.

The chain employs TRBV7-8 and TRBJ2-5; the D call may be TRBD1 or TRBD2 (6 bases each). This clonotype was obtained from a girl aged 5-17 years with multiple sclerosis. Sequencing was carried out using blood. CDR3: CASSLIRGGETQYF. The CDR3 DNA follows: TGTGCCAGCAGCTTGATCAGGGGAGGAGAGACCCAGTACTTC.